This T cell receptor (beta chain) originates from a study of T cell clones after liver transplantation. Study-wide background: In this trial, immunosuppression withdrawal was attempted within 2 years of liver transplant. Overall study findings and caveats: Graft donor-reactive T cells may have migrated into the graft rather than being deleted. Post-transplant, graft-donor-reactive CD4 TCRbeta sequences in blood dropped significantly in most of the 8 subjects.

As concerns this clone: Antigen: not known.

Thawed unstimulated PBMCs were FACS-sorted by CD3, CD4 and CD8 into two populations. The CDR3 length is 22 residues. The method was immunoSEQ multiplex PCR; TCRdb's version includes in-frame clones alone and lacks a portion of them. The sample yields tens of thousands of clones, 85% to 95% seen once. The sample here was CD4+ T cells from blood, taken approximately 26 months after liver transplant. The source of this sequence is a human patient who received a liver transplant. Some T cells may be graft donor cells. The V and J genes are TRBV21-1 and TRBJ2-7; the tabulated D call, TRBD2, remains unverified against the DNA. TRBV21-1 constitutes a pseudogene. CDR3 region: CASSNIGAHPSGHGLNSYEQYF. The CDR3 coding sequence is TGTGCCAGCAGCAACATCGGGGCCCATCCTAGCGGGCACGGTTTAAACTCCTACGAGCAGTACTTC.